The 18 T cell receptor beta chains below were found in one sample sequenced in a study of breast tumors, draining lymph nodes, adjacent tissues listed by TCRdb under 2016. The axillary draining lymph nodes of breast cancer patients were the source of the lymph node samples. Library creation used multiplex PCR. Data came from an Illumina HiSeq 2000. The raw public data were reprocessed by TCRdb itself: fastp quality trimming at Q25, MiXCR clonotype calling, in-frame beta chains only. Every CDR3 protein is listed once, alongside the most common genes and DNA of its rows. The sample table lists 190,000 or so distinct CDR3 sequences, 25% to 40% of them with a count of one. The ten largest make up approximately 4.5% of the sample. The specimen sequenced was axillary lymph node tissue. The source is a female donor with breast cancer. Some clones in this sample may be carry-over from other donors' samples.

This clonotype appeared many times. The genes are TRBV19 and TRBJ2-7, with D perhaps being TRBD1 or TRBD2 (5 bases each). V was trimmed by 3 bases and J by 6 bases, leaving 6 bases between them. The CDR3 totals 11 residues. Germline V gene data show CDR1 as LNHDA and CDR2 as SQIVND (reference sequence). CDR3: CASSMGVEQYF. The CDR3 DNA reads TGTGCCAGTAGTATGGGGGTCGAGCAGTACTTC.

The CDR3 bases are TGTGCCAGCAGCTTATTTGTAGGCATTGGCGAGCAGTACTTC. It translates to CASSLFVGIGEQYF. The rearrangement links TRBV7-6 to TRBJ2-7, with unresolved D. The CDR3 sequence is 14 residues long. Germline V CDR1 and CDR2: SGHVS, FNYEAQ. V was cut by 2 bases and J by 6 bases, with 14 bases left in between.

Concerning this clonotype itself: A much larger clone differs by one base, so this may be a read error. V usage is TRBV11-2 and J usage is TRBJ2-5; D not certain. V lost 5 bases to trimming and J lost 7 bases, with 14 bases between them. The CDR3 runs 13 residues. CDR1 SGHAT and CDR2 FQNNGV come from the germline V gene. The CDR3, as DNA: TGTGCCAGCAGCCCGTACCGACGGGCGACCCAGTACTTC. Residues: CASSPYRRATQYF.

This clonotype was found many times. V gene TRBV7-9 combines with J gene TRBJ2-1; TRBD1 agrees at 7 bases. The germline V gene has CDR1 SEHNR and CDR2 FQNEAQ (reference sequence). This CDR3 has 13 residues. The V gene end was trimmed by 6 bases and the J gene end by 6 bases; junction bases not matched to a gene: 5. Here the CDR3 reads CASSPQGFNEQFF. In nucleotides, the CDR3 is TGTGCCAGCAGTCCACAGGGGTTCAATGAGCAGTTCTTC.

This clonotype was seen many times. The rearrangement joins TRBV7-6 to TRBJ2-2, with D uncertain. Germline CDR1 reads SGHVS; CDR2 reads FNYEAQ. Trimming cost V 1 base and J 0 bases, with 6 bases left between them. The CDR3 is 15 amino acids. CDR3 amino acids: CASSLGLTNTGELFF. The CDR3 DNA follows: TGTGCCAGCAGCTTAGGTTTAACGAACACCGGGGAGCTGTTTTTT.

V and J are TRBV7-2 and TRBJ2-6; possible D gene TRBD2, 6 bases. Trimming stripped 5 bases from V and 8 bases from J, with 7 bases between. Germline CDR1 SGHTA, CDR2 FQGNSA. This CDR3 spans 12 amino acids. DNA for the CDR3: TGTGCCAGCAGCAGGGACTCCAACGTCCTGACTTTC. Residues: CASSRDSNVLTF.

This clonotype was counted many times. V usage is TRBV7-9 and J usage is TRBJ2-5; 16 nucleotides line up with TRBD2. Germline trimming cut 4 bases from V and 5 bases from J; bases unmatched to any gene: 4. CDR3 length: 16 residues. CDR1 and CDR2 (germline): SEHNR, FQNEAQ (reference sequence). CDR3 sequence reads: CASSSGTSGGGETQYF. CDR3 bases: TGTGCCAGCAGCTCCGGGACTAGCGGGGGGGGCGAGACCCAGTACTTC.

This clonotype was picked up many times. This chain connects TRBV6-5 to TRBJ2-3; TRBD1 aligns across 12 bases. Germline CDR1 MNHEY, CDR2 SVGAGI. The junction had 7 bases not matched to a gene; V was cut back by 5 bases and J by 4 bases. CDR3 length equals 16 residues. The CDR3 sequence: CASSPGQGARADTQYF. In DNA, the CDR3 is TGTGCCAGCAGTCCGGGACAGGGGGCTAGGGCAGATACGCAGTATTTT.

CDR3 in amino acids: CASSPASGSWAYEQYF. CDR3 in DNA: TGTGCCAGCTCACCAGCTAGCGGGAGTTGGGCTTACGAGCAGTACTTC. This chain connects TRBV18 to TRBJ2-7; 10 bases line up with TRBD2. Germline lookup yields CDR1 KGHSH and CDR2 LQKENI. J gave up 4 bases and V 2 bases, and 8 bases lay outside the gene matches. The CDR3 spans 16 residues.

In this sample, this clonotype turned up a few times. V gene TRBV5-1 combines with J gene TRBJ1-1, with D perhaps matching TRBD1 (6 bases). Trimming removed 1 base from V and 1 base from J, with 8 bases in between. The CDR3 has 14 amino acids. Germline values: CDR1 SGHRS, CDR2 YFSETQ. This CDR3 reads CASSLSGENTEAFF. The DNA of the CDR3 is TGCGCCAGCAGCTTGTCAGGGGAGAACACTGAAGCTTTCTTT.

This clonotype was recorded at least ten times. In nucleotides, the CDR3 is TGTGCCAGCACATCCCGCTCCTACGAGCAGTACTTC. It specifies CASTSRSYEQYF. This chain uses TRBV6-1 with TRBJ2-7; D is unresolved. V gave up 7 bases and J gave up 0 bases, with 7 bases separating them. The germline gives CDR1 MNHNS, CDR2 SASEGT. The CDR3 extends over 12 amino acids.

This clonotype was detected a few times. CDR3: CASSPRGAWTEAFF. CDR3 DNA sequence: TGTGCCAGCAGTCCTCGGGGGGCGTGGACTGAAGCTTTCTTT. This chain joins TRBV14 and TRBJ1-1; the D gene is possibly TRBD1 (6 bases). Trimming took 6 bases from V and 5 from J, leaving 16 bases between them. The CDR3 runs 14 residues. Per the germline V gene, CDR1 is SGHDN and CDR2 is FVKESK.

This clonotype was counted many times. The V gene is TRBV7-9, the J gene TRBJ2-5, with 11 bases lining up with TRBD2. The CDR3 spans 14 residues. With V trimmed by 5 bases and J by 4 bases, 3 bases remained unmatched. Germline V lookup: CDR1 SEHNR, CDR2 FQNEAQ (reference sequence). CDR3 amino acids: CASSRGLAGETQYF. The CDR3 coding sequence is TGTGCCAGCAGCCGAGGACTAGCGGGAGAGACCCAGTACTTC.

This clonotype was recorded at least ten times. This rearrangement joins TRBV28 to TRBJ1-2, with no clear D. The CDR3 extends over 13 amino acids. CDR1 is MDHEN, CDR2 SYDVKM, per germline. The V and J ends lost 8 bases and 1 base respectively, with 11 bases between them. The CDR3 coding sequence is TGTGCCAGCCTTACCTTGAGTAACTATGGCTACACCTTC. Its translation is CASLTLSNYGYTF.

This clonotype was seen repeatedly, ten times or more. CDR3 sequence (DNA): TGTGCCAGTAACCCGGACAGGGCACTTGAGGGTGGCTACACCTTC. It specifies CASNPDRALEGGYTF. The rearrangement links TRBV19 to TRBJ1-2, with 8 bases identical to TRBD1. This CDR3 has 15 amino acids. The J segment lost 7 bases and the V segment lost 7 bases, leaving 14 bases of the junction unmatched. Germline V gene sequence: CDR1 LNHDA, CDR2 SQIVND (reference sequence).

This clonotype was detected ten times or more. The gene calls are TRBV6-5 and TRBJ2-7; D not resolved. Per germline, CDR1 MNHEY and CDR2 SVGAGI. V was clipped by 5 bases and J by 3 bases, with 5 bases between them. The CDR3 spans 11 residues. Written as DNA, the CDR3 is TGTGCCAGCAGTAAACACTACGAGCAGTACTTC. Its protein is CASSKHYEQYF.

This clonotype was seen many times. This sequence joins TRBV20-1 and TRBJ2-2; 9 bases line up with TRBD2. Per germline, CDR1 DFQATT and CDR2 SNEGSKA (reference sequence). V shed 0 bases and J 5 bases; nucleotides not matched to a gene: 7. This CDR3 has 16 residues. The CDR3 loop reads CSARDSTSGLTGELFF. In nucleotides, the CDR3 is TGCAGTGCTAGAGATTCTACTAGCGGGCTAACCGGGGAGCTGTTTTTT.

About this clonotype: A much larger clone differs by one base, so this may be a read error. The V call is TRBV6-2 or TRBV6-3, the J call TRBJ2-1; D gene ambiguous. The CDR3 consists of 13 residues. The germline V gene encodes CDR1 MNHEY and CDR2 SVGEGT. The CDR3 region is CASSHPPGVEQLF. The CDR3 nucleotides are TGTGCCAGCAGTCACCCTCCTGGGGTTGAGCAGCTCTTC.